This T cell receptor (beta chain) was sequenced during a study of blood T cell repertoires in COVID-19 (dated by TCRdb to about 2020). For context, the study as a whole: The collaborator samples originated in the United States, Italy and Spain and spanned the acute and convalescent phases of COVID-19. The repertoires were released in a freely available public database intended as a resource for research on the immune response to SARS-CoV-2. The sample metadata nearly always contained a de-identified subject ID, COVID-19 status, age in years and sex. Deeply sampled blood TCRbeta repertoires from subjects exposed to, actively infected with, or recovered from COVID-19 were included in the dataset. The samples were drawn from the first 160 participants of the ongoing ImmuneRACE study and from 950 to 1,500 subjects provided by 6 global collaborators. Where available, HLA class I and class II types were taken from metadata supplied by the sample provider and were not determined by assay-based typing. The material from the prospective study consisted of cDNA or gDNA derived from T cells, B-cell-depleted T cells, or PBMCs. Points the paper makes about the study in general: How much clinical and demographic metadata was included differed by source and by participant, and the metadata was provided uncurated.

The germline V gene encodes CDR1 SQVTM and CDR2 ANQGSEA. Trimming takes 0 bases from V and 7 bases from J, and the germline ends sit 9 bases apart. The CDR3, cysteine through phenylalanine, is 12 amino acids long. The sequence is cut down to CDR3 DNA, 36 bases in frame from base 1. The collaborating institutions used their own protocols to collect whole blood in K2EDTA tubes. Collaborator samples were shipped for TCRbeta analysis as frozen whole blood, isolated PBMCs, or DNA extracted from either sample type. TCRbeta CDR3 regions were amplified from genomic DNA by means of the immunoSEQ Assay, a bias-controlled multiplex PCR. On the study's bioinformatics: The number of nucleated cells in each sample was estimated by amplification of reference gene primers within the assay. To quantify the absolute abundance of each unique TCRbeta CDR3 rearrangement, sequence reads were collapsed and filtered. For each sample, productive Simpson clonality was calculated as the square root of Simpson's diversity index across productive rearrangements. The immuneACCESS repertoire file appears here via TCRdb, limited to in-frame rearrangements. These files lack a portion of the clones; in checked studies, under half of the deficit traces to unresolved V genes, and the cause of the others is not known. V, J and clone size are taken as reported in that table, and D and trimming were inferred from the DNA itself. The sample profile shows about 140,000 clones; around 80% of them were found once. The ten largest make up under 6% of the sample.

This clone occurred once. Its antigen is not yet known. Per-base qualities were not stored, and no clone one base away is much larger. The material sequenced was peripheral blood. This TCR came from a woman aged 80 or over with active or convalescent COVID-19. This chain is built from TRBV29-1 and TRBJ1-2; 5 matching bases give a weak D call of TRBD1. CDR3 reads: CSVEDQGGGYTF. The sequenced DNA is TGCAGCGTTGAAGATCAGGGTGGTGGCTACACCTTC.